The 5 T cell receptor beta chains listed next were all sequenced from one sample in a study of CD8+CD57+ T cells in acquired aplastic anemia. The TCR beta profiling, which covered VDJ combination and CDR3 sequence, was carried out using genomic DNA as the template. A single record per CDR3 protein comes from TCRdb applying MiXCR to the reads. The table lists about 270,000 distinct CDR3 sequences, approximately 56% of them singletons. The sequencing sample was made of sorted CD4+, CD8+, or CD8+CD57+ T cells (not recorded which) from PBMCs. These receptor sequences come from a human donor with severe aplastic anemia or a healthy control (not recorded which).

The gene calls are TRBV20-1 and TRBJ1-1; maybe TRBD1 (5 bases). V dropped 4 bases and J dropped 4 bases, with 10 bases sitting between them. This CDR3 is built from 12 residues. Per the germline V gene, CDR1 is DFQATT and CDR2 is SNEGSKA (reference sequence). CDR3 region: CSANGGSTEAFF. The CDR3 nucleotides are TGCAGTGCTAACGGGGGGAGCACTGAAGCTTTCTTT.

Details on this clonotype: The junction shows a germline mismatch at one end, possibly a read error. The rearrangement uses TRBV5-1 and TRBJ2-1; D gene ambiguous. This CDR3 has 15 residues. The germline V gene encodes CDR1 SGHRS and CDR2 YFSETQ. CDR3 nucleotides: TGCGCCAGCAGCTTCGCTCCGAGCTCCTACAATGAGCAGTGCTTC. Its protein product is CASSFAPSSYNEQCF. Full variable domain (rest looked up from reference TRBV5-1 and TRBJ2-1): KAGVTQTPRYLIKTRGQQVTLSCSPISGHRSVSWYQQTPGQGLQFLFEYFSETQRNKGNFPGRFSGRQFSNSRSEMNVSTLELGDSALYLCASSFAPSSYNEQCFGPGTRLTVL.

This clonotype was picked up many times. The chain is built from TRBV2 and TRBJ2-5; D is unclear. Germline V gene lookup returns CDR1 SNHLY and CDR2 FYNNEI. V lost 6 bases and J lost 3, with 8 bases in between. The CDR3 totals 12 residues. CDR3 in amino acids: CASRIWKETQYF. Written as DNA, the CDR3 is TGTGCCAGCAGAATTTGGAAAGAGACCCAGTACTTC.

The chain employs TRBV10-3 and TRBJ2-7, with 8 bases aligning to TRBD2. Germline-derived CDR1 and CDR2 are ENHRY and SYGVKD. The CDR3 runs to 14 residues. V lost 0 bases, J lost 7 bases, and 5 bases stayed unmatched. DNA for the CDR3: TGTGCCATCAGTGAGTCGATAGGCGGGAGGGAGCAGTACTTC. Translated, it gives CAISESIGGREQYF.

This clonotype showed up just once. Here the CDR3 omits its conserved ending phenylalanine or tryptophan, so a read error is the likely source. It is unclear where the CDR3 begins or ends on the DNA, so no DNA is shown, and the CDR3 is as TCRdb lists it. The chain is built from TRBV7-8 and TRBJ1-6; TRBD1 is taken as the D call from the table, unchecked against the DNA. Germline values: CDR1 SGHVS, CDR2 FQNEAQ. The CDR3 adds up to 8 amino acids, both ends counted. CDR3 residues: CASIATRT.